This TCR beta chain derives from a study of blood T cell repertoires in COVID-19. Study as a whole: Samples came from the United States, Italy and Spain, spanning acute and convalescent COVID-19. T cells, B-cell-depleted T cells, or PBMCs supplied cDNA or gDNA.

The CDR3 sequence is 14 residues long. From germline, CDR1 is SGHDT and CDR2 YYEEEE. V lost 4 bases and J lost 1; bases outside the gene matches: 4. As handled by the study authors: The authors estimated nucleated cell counts from reference gene primer amplification. The method was immunoSEQ multiplex PCR; TCRdb's version includes in-frame clones alone and lacks a portion of them. From that table come the V and J calls and clone size; the DNA was used to work out D and trimming. The table shows roughly 140,000 clones, with 76% occurring only once. V usage is TRBV5-6 and J usage is TRBJ1-1; 7 bases agree with TRBD1. The clonotype comes from a woman aged 80 or over with acute or convalescent COVID-19. The sample was peripheral blood. DNA for the CDR3: TGTGCCAGCAGCCAGACAGGGCGGAACACTGAAGCTTTCTTT. This codes for CASSQTGRNTEAFF.